This is a list of T cell receptor beta chains from one sample in a study of control samples from healthy donors and cancer patients. The assay was immunoSEQ multiplex PCR, and TCRdb's table has in-frame clones only and misses some. The sample has 50,000 or so clones, over 90% seen once. Source material: PBMCs. These receptors were collected from a woman aged 45-60 years with head and neck cancer. Each CDR3 is given with its conserved first and last residue. D genes are given only for firm matches. Rows give clone size only sometimes, using once, few, many, or a class for an expanded clone.

d_call	v_call	clone_size	j_call	cdr3_nt	cdr3_aa
TRBD1	TRBV2	-	TRBJ2-5	TGTGCCAGCAGTGTCCTGGGGACAGGGGTAAGGGGGCAAGAGACCCAGTACTTC	CASSVLGTGVRGQETQYF
TRBD1	TRBV5-1	-	TRBJ1-4	TGCGCCAGCAGCCTCGGACAGGGGGCGGCTAATGAAAAACTGTTTTTT	CASSLGQGAANEKLFF
TRBD1	TRBV18	-	TRBJ1-5	TGTGCCAGCTCACCCGGGACAGGGTACCAGCCCCAGCATTTT	CASSPGTGYQPQHF
-	TRBV18	-	TRBJ1-3	TGTGCCAGCTCACCACCATACGGCAGTTTCGGCCCTGGAAACACCATATATTTT	CASSPPYGSFGPGNTIYF
-	TRBV5-5	once	TRBJ1-1	TGTGCCAGCAGCTTGGGAGGGATGGAAGCTTTCTTT	CASSLGGMEAFF
TRBD1	TRBV28	-	TRBJ2-1	TGTGCCAGCGCCCCCGGGACAGACTACAATGAGCAGTTCTTC	CASAPGTDYNEQFF
-	TRBV28	-	TRBJ1-4	TGTGCCAGCAGTCACTCCTGGGGGAATAATGAAAAACTGTTTTTT	CASSHSWGNNEKLFF
-	TRBV6-5	-	TRBJ2-1	TGTGGAACAGGGAGGAGTGAGCAGTTCTTC	CGTGRSEQFF
TRBD2	TRBV15	-	TRBJ2-3	TGTGCCACCAGCAGAATAGAGCGGGAGTATCAAGATACGCAGTATTTT	CATSRIEREYQDTQYF
-	TRBV12-3/TRBV12-4	-	TRBJ2-7	TGTGCCAGCAGTCGGAACCGAGGGTACGAGCAGTACTTC	CASSRNRGYEQYF
TRBD1	TRBV7-2	-	TRBJ1-2	TGTGCCAGCAGCTTAAGGGGACAGGGTGGGGACTATGGCTACACCTTC	CASSLRGQGGDYGYTF
-	TRBV7-9	-	TRBJ1-1	TGTGCCAGCAGCTTACTGGGGGCGAGGAACACTGAAGCTTTCTTT	CASSLLGARNTEAFF
-	TRBV7-2	-	TRBJ2-1	TGTGCCAGCAGCCAGCGCAATGAGCAGTTCTTC	CASSQRNEQFF
TRBD1	TRBV29-1	once	TRBJ1-2	TGCAGCGCCGGACAGGGGGCGGATGGCTACACCTTC	CSAGQGADGYTF
-	TRBV27	-	TRBJ2-7	TGTGCCAGCAGTTTATCCCCCGGACCCGCCTACGAGCAGTACTTC	CASSLSPGPAYEQYF
TRBD2	TRBV6-2/TRBV6-3	-	TRBJ2-1	TGTGCCAGCAGTTACTACCCGAGGCTAGCGGACTACAATGAGCAGTTCTTC	CASSYYPRLADYNEQFF
-	TRBV5-4	-	TRBJ2-7	TGTGCCAGCAGCCCAGGGGTGGGCTACGAGCAGTACTTC	CASSPGVGYEQYF
TRBD1	TRBV30	-	TRBJ1-2	TGTGCCTCCCAACAGGGGGAGTATGGCTACACCTTC	CASQQGEYGYTF
-	TRBV28	once	TRBJ1-4	TGTGCCAGCAGGACGGATTTAAATGAAAAACTGTTTTTT	CASRTDLNEKLFF
-	TRBV30	-	TRBJ1-6	TGTGCCTGGAGTTCGGGCGGTCAATCACCCCTCCACTTT	CAWSSGGQSPLHF
-	TRBV19	-	TRBJ1-5	TGTGCCAGTAGTATCCCCGACATTATTAGCAATCAGCCCCAGCATTTT	CASSIPDIISNQPQHF
-	TRBV12-3/TRBV12-4	-	TRBJ2-3	TGTGCCAGCAGTTTAAGTACAGATACGCAGTATTTT	CASSLSTDTQYF
TRBD2	TRBV18	-	TRBJ2-3	TGTGCCAGCTCACCACTAGCGGGGGAAACAGATACGCAGTATTTT	CASSPLAGETDTQYF
-	TRBV9	-	TRBJ1-1	TGTGCCAGCAGCCCTACAGGGAGGACTTCGAACACTGAAGCTTTCTTT	CASSPTGRTSNTEAFF
-	TRBV9	-	TRBJ2-3	TGTGCCAGCAGCGACAGGTCTAGCACAGATACGCAGTATTTT	CASSDRSSTDTQYF
TRBD1	TRBV5-1	once	TRBJ2-5	TGCGCCAGCAGCTTACAGGGGGCACAGGGCAGCATGGAGACCCAGTACTTC	CASSLQGAQGSMETQYF
-	TRBV5-1	-	TRBJ2-5	TGCGCCAGCAGCTTGGAAATTACAGGGACTTCGGAGACCCAGTACTTC	CASSLEITGTSETQYF
-	TRBV19	-	TRBJ2-3	TGTGCCAGTAGTATGGCCCCTAGGACAGCCACAGATACGCAGTATTTT	CASSMAPRTATDTQYF
TRBD1	TRBV5-1	-	TRBJ1-1	TGCGCCAGCAGCCTAGGACAGGGAGGGACTGAAGCTTTCTTT	CASSLGQGGTEAFF
-	TRBV29-1	-	TRBJ2-2	TGCAGCGTTGAGGGAGAGTGGAACACCGGGGAGCTGTTTTTT	CSVEGEWNTGELFF
-	TRBV5-4	-	TRBJ2-7	TGTGCCAGCAGCTTAAGCGGCCGGTACGAGCAGTACTTC	CASSLSGRYEQYF
-	TRBV6-5	once	TRBJ1-5	TGTGCCAGCAGTCTGGGTAACAATCAGCCCCAGCATTTT	CASSLGNNQPQHF
TRBD2	TRBV6-2/TRBV6-3	-	TRBJ2-7	TGTGCCAGCAGTCCGACTAGCGGGAGTCCCCACGAGCAGTACTTC	CASSPTSGSPHEQYF
-	TRBV6-5	-	TRBJ2-7	TGTGCCAGCGCCACACGGGGGGCAGGGTACGAGCAGTACTTC	CASATRGAGYEQYF
-	TRBV6-1	few	TRBJ2-7	TGTGCCAGCAGTGAAAGGGGAGGGCAGTACTTC	CASSERGGQYF
TRBD1	TRBV3-1/TRBV3-2	-	TRBJ1-1	TGTGCCAGCAGCCAGACAGGGAGGGATTCGAACACTGAAGCTTTCTTT	CASSQTGRDSNTEAFF
-	TRBV30	-	TRBJ2-2	TGTGCCTGGATGTCGTACGGGAACACCGGGGAGCTGTTTTTT	CAWMSYGNTGELFF
-	TRBV19	-	TRBJ1-2	TGTGCCAGTAGTACCATCAATCATTATGGCTACACCTTC	CASSTINHYGYTF
-	TRBV7-2	-	TRBJ2-3	TGTGCCAGCAGCTACGATATGAAAGATACGCAGTATTTT	CASSYDMKDTQYF
-	TRBV18	-	TRBJ2-4	TGTGCCAGCTCACCACCTAATGACTATGCCAAAAACATTCAGTACTTC	CASSPPNDYAKNIQYF
TRBD1	TRBV30	few	TRBJ1-5	TGTGCCTGGAAAACAGGGGCGAACCAGCCCCAGCATTTT	CAWKTGANQPQHF
TRBD1	TRBV10-3	-	TRBJ1-1	TGTGCCATCAATTCGGACAGGGGGCCGAACACTGAAGCTTTCTTT	CAINSDRGPNTEAFF
-	TRBV11-2	once	TRBJ1-5	TGTGCCAGCAGCTTAGAAGCAGGGGCTAATCAGCCCCAGCATTTT	CASSLEAGANQPQHF
TRBD1	TRBV7-8	-	TRBJ1-2	TGTGCCAGCAGCTTAGGCGGACAGGGACACTATGGCTACACCTTC	CASSLGGQGHYGYTF